Listed here are 30 T cell receptor beta chains from one sample, sequenced in a study of T-cell memory formation after mild COVID-19. TCRdb reprocessed the 5' RACE reads via MiXCR and lists one record per CDR3 protein. This sample has 150,000 to 200,000 distinct CDR3 sequences, with roughly 10% found just once. The sample taken for sequencing was PBMCs or a T cell subset sorted from them (not recorded which). These receptors came from a man in his late teens or twenties who had mild COVID-19 (a few samples of this study predate the infection). Cell type and time point are not known.

This clonotype was seen a handful of times. This chain links TRBV5-4 with TRBJ1-2; 9 bases match TRBD1. Germline CDR1 is SGHNT and CDR2 is YYREEE (reference sequence). The CDR3 has 13 amino acids. Trimming at V came to 5 bases and at J to 6 bases, leaving 5 bases not matched to a gene. CDR3 DNA: TGTGCCAGCAGGTGGACAGGGGTGAATGGCTACACCTTC. It encodes CASRWTGVNGYTF.

This clonotype was counted at least ten times. This sequence joins TRBV20-1 and TRBJ1-1; 7 positions match TRBD1. With 6 bases clipped from V and 1 base from J, the junction kept 11 bases outside the gene matches. Germline CDR1 is DFQATT and CDR2 is SNEGSKA (reference sequence). The CDR3 loop spans 15 amino acids. CDR3 protein: CSASGTELSNTEAFF. As DNA, the CDR3 is TGCAGTGCCTCGGGGACAGAATTATCGAACACTGAAGCTTTCTTT.

This clonotype was found a few times. This chain links TRBV7-9 with TRBJ2-1; D gene ambiguous. Germline V lookup: CDR1 SEHNR, CDR2 FQNEAQ (reference sequence). CDR3 length: 14 residues. V was shortened by 1 base and J by 8 bases, with 12 bases between the two germline ends. For the CDR3, the DNA is TGTGCCAGCAGCTTAGTTGGCAACACGGATGAGCAGTTCTTC. Its translation is CASSLVGNTDEQFF.

In this sample, this clonotype turned up a few times. The J gene is TRBJ2-7, the V gene TRBV6-5, with 7 bases lining up with TRBD1. Germline V gene lookup returns CDR1 MNHEY and CDR2 SVGAGI. The CDR3 has 13 amino acids. J was trimmed by 4 bases and V by 6 bases; bases with no gene match: 6. As DNA, the CDR3 is TGTGCCAGCAGGCCCCCGGGACAGTACGAGCAGTACTTC. It translates to CASRPPGQYEQYF.

There are a few counts of this clonotype. This chain uses TRBV10-3 with TRBJ2-1; no firm D call. Germline V gene sequence: CDR1 ENHRY, CDR2 SYGVKD. This CDR3 has 14 amino acids. V was cut by 3 bases and J by 3 bases, with 9 bases left in between. For the CDR3, the DNA is TGTGCCATCAGTGATTACGGGTTCTACAATGAGCAGTTCTTC. This translates into CAISDYGFYNEQFF.

CDR3 loop: CASSPTGVQNEKLFF. CDR3 coding DNA: TGTGCCAGCAGCCCTACAGGGGTCCAAAATGAAAAACTGTTTTTT. The chain joins TRBV7-2 to TRBJ1-4; 7 nucleotides match TRBD1. This CDR3 region has 15 residues. Per germline, CDR1 SGHTA and CDR2 FQGNSA. V was clipped by 5 bases and J by 5 bases; unmatched bases: 8.

The chain recombines TRBV20-1 with TRBJ2-5; 10 bases align to TRBD2. The V segment lost 6 bases and the J segment 1 base; nucleotides outside the gene matches: 8. Germline V gene data show CDR1 as DFQATT and CDR2 as SNEGSKA (reference sequence). This CDR3 is 15 amino acids long. Here the CDR3 reads CSASVQRGGQETQYF. As DNA, the CDR3 is TGCAGTGCCAGCGTTCAGCGGGGGGGCCAAGAGACCCAGTACTTC.

This sequence joins TRBV23-1 and TRBJ1-2; D perhaps matches TRBD1 (6 bases). TRBV23-1 is placed among ORFs of uncertain function. The CDR3 spans 14 residues. V dropped 4 bases and J dropped 4 bases, with 13 bases sitting between them. The CDR3 nucleotides are TGCGCCAGCAGTCGCCCAACAGGGTCCTATGGCTACACCTTC. It yields the protein CASSRPTGSYGYTF.

This clonotype showed up just a few times. V is TRBV5-1 and J is TRBJ2-2; no reliable D call. Germline-derived CDR1 and CDR2 are SGHRS and YFSETQ. Trimming stripped 5 bases from V and 3 bases from J, with 8 bases between. This CDR3 has 13 residues. The CDR3 sequence: CASRLTDTGELFF. In DNA, the CDR3 is TGCGCCAGCAGGCTAACAGACACCGGGGAGCTGTTTTTT.

This clonotype occurred a few times. V is TRBV7-2 and J is TRBJ1-2, with 7 bases fitting TRBD1. The CDR3 is 15 residues long. V gave up 1 base and J gave up 6 bases; unmatched junction bases: 8. Germline lookup yields CDR1 SGHTA and CDR2 FQGNSA. The CDR3: CASSLVREGANGYTF. The CDR3, as DNA: TGTGCCAGCAGCTTAGTACGAGAGGGGGCGAATGGCTACACCTTC.

This rearrangement joins TRBV14 to TRBJ2-5; D not resolved. The length of the CDR3 is 14 residues. Per the germline V gene, CDR1 is SGHDN and CDR2 is FVKESK. Trimming pared 0 bases from V and 3 bases from J, leaving 8 bases between. The CDR3 region has the DNA TGTGCCAGCAGCCAAGAAAGGCTCGAAGAGACCCAGTACTTC. Translating gives CASSQERLEETQYF.

The chain carries TRBV5-1 and TRBJ1-6, with D unresolved. CDR1 is SGHRS and CDR2 is YFSETQ in the germline V gene. The CDR3 is 15 residues long. V dropped 1 base and J dropped 1 base, with 6 bases sitting between them. The CDR3 DNA reads as TGCGCCAGCAGCTTGATGGGTTCCTATAATTCACCCCTCCACTTT. Protein sequence: CASSLMGSYNSPLHF.

This clonotype was seen a handful of times. The chain has TRBV7-7 and TRBJ2-2; no definite D call. CDR3 length: 15 residues. Trimming removed 4 bases at V and 5 bases at J, with 14 bases between. The V gene's germline CDR1 is SSHAT and CDR2 FNYEAQ (reference sequence). CDR3 bases: TGTGCCAGCAGCTCCTCTCGGAGCAATACCGGGGAGCTGTTTTTT. As protein: CASSSSRSNTGELFF.

This clonotype appeared a few times. The chain is built from TRBV6-2 or TRBV6-3 and TRBJ2-1; D may correspond to TRBD1 or TRBD2 (5 bases each). This CDR3 comprises 16 residues. CDR1 is MNHEY, CDR2 SVGEGT, per germline. V shed 6 bases and J shed 10 bases, with 25 bases lying between them. CDR3 bases: TGTGCCAGCAGCCTTCCCCCCGGGACCACCGGTCGGGAGCAGTTCTTC. This translates into CASSLPPGTTGREQFF.

Many counts were recorded for this clonotype. The chain employs TRBV12-3 or TRBV12-4 and TRBJ2-5; unclear D gene. Trimming cost V 3 bases and J 5 bases, with 4 bases left between them. The CDR3 extends over 11 amino acids. The CDR3 region is CASSFYETQYF. The CDR3 DNA reads as TGTGCCAGCAGTTTCTACGAGACCCAGTACTTC.

The V gene is TRBV7-2, the J gene TRBJ2-7, with 9 bases identical to TRBD1. The V and J ends lost 5 bases and 6 bases, in that order; junction bases with no gene match: 11. The germline V gene encodes CDR1 SGHTA and CDR2 FQGNSA. The CDR3 loop spans 15 amino acids. CDR3 sequence (DNA): TGTGCCAGCAGCCTCACGGGGACAGGGACGAGCGAGCAGTACTTC. Translating gives CASSLTGTGTSEQYF. The whole variable domain, filled in from reference TRBV7-2 and TRBJ2-7, reads GAGVSQSPSNKVTEKGKDVELRCDPISGHTALYWYRQSLGQGLEFLIYFQGNSAPDKSGLPSDRFSAERTGGSVSTLTIQRTQQEDSAVYLCASSLTGTGTSEQYFGPGTRLTVT.

In its sample, this clonotype was seen a few times. The chain carries TRBV10-3 and TRBJ1-2; 9 bases match TRBD1. V shed 6 bases and J 8 bases; nucleotides not matched to a gene: 13. The CDR3 has 15 residues. Germline V gives CDR1 ENHRY, CDR2 SYGVKD. The CDR3 is CAIRETGTGTSGYTF. CDR3 in DNA: TGTGCCATCAGGGAAACCGGGACAGGGACTAGCGGCTACACCTTC.

This clonotype was observed at least ten times. The chain couples TRBV6-2 or TRBV6-3 to TRBJ2-2, with D unresolved. Trimming cost V 5 bases and J 6 bases, with 7 bases left between them. There are 12 residues in the CDR3. Germline-derived CDR1 and CDR2 are MNHEY and SVGEGT. CDR3 protein: CASSKSAGELFF. CDR3 DNA: TGTGCCAGCAGTAAGTCAGCCGGGGAGCTGTTTTTT.

This clonotype was recorded a few times. The V call is TRBV7-2, the J call TRBJ1-1, with TRBD1 matching 11 bases. The length of the CDR3 is 17 residues. The J segment lost 2 bases and the V segment lost 1 base, leaving 6 bases of the junction unmatched. Germline lookup yields CDR1 SGHTA and CDR2 FQGNSA. In DNA, the CDR3 is TGTGCCAGCAGCTTAGTAGGACAGGGGGCGATAAACACTGAAGCTTTCTTT. Amino acid sequence: CASSLVGQGAINTEAFF.

The CDR3, as DNA: TGTGCCATCAGTACGTCAGGGGAGCTATTAGGCTACACCTTC. This sequence encodes CAISTSGELLGYTF. V usage is TRBV10-3 and J usage is TRBJ1-2; perhaps TRBD1 as D (6 bases). The CDR3 is 14 residues long. V lost 5 bases to trimming and J lost 8 bases, with 18 bases between them. The V gene's germline CDR1 is ENHRY and CDR2 SYGVKD.

This chain uses TRBV20-1 with TRBJ2-7; D possibly corresponds to TRBD1 (6 bases). The length of the CDR3 is 15 residues. V was pared by 4 bases and J by 0 bases, with 16 bases between. Germline V CDR1 and CDR2: DFQATT, SNEGSKA (reference sequence). Here the CDR3 DNA reads TGCAGTGCTATCCCAATGGGGGCGAGCTCCTACGAGCAGTACGTC. Translating it yields CSAIPMGASSYEQYV.

This clonotype was seen a few times. The CDR3 sequence is CASRAGWSGELFF. The CDR3 region has the DNA TGTGCCAGCAGGGCGGGCTGGAGCGGGGAGCTGTTTTTT. The gene calls are TRBV12-3 or TRBV12-4 and TRBJ2-2, with a tentative D call TRBD2 (5 bases). The CDR3 sequence is 13 residues long. V shed 6 bases and J shed 7 bases, with 12 bases lying between them.

This clonotype was observed a few times. The genes are TRBV4-1 and TRBJ2-5, with D possibly being TRBD1 (5 bases). The germline CDR1 and CDR2 sequences are MGHRA and YSYEKL. Trimming pared 3 bases from V and 4 bases from J, leaving 9 bases between. The CDR3 is 13 residues long. The CDR3 region has the DNA TGCGCCAGCAGCCAGTTTAGGGGAGAGACCCAGTACTTC. Encoded protein: CASSQFRGETQYF.

This clonotype was found many times. The chain links TRBV27 to TRBJ2-5; 12 nucleotides line up with TRBD2. With V trimmed by 11 bases and J by 4 bases, 14 bases remained unmatched. Germline V lookup: CDR1 MNHEY, CDR2 SMNVEV (reference sequence). CDR3 length equals 16 residues. CDR3 nucleotides: TGTGCCCGCTCTAGCGGGGGGGCCGGTTTGTTAGAGACCCAGTACTTC. Residues: CARSSGGAGLLETQYF.

This clonotype was seen many times. The J gene is TRBJ2-7, the V gene TRBV5-6; TRBD1 or TRBD2 may be the D gene (5 bases each). CDR1 is SGHDT, CDR2 YYEEEE, per germline. CDR3 length equals 14 residues. Trimming took off 2 bases at V and 2 bases at J, with 11 bases between the two ends. CDR3 loop: CASSFRDATYEQYV. The CDR3 nucleotides read TGTGCCAGCAGCTTCCGGGACGCCACCTACGAGCAGTACGTC.

This chain connects TRBV27 to TRBJ1-2; D is unclear. Trimming removed 7 bases from V and 0 bases from J, with 12 bases in between. CDR3 length equals 14 residues. Looked up from germline, CDR1 is MNHEY and CDR2 is SMNVEV (reference sequence). CDR3 DNA sequence: TGTGCCAGCACCTCTGACCGGGCTAACTATGGCTACACCTTC. It codes for CASTSDRANYGYTF.

Ten or more counts support this clonotype. This chain connects TRBV20-1 to TRBJ2-7; D might be TRBD2 (5 bases). V was cut by 3 bases and J by 5 bases, with 17 bases left in between. In germline, CDR1 is DFQATT, CDR2 SNEGSKA (reference sequence). The CDR3 sequence is 14 residues long. CDR3 sequence: CSARGSLAPDEQYF. In DNA, the CDR3 is TGCAGTGCTAGGGGTAGTCTAGCTCCGGACGAGCAGTACTTC.

The sample holds many counts of this clonotype. The V and J genes are TRBV7-2 and TRBJ2-2; D gene unclear. The CDR3 sequence is 15 residues long. CDR1 is SGHTA and CDR2 is FQGNSA in the germline V gene. Trimming stripped 2 bases from V and 0 bases from J, with 7 bases between. The CDR3 spells CASSLTLTNTGELFF. CDR3 bases: TGTGCCAGCAGCTTAACACTGACGAACACCGGGGAGCTGTTTTTT. Full variable domain (missing parts from reference TRBV7-2 and TRBJ2-2): GAGVSQSPSNKVTEKGKDVELRCDPISGHTALYWYRQSLGQGLEFLIYFQGNSAPDKSGLPSDRFSAERTGGSVSTLTIQRTQQEDSAVYLCASSLTLTNTGELFFGEGSRLTVL.

This chain uses TRBV5-5 with TRBJ1-2; no clear D. V was cut by 0 bases and J by 8 bases, with 11 bases left in between. CDR1 and CDR2 (germline): SGHKS, YYEKEE (reference sequence). The CDR3 sequence is 13 residues long. CDR3 region: CASSLAGDGGYTF. The CDR3 nucleotides are TGTGCCAGCAGCTTGGCCGGGGATGGAGGCTACACCTTC.

This clonotype was recorded a few times. The chain uses TRBV4-1 and TRBJ2-3; the D gene is possibly TRBD2 (5 bases). This CDR3 region has 12 residues. Germline V gene sequence: CDR1 MGHRA, CDR2 YSYEKL. Trimming shortened V by 5 bases and J by 7 bases, and 10 bases separated the two germline ends. This CDR3 reads CASSVLGNTQYF. In DNA form, the CDR3 reads TGCGCCAGCAGCGTACTAGGCAATACGCAGTATTTT.